These 16 T cell receptor beta chains were sequenced from one sample in a study of T cell responses to AZD1222 COVID-19 vaccine. Only in-frame clones appear in the TCRdb table, and some are missing; sequencing was by immunoSEQ multiplex PCR. The sample has over 150,000 clones, 88% seen once. The specimen comprised peripheral blood, sampled on day 0 of AZD1222 vaccination. These receptors were collected from an adult in good health.

The genes are TRBV6-5 and TRBJ2-7; a weak D match, TRBD1 (5 bases). Germline CDR1 is MNHEY and CDR2 is SVGAGI. Trimming shortened V by 3 bases and J by 2 bases, and 8 bases separated the two germline ends. The CDR3 runs to 13 residues. CDR3 residues: CASSYRQTYEQYF. CDR3 in DNA: TGTGCCAGCAGTTATAGACAGACCTACGAGCAGTACTTC.

The rearrangement joins TRBV3-1 (or the pseudogene TRBV3-2) to TRBJ2-7; tentatively, D is TRBD2 (6 bases). CDR1 is LGHDT and CDR2 is YNNKEL in the germline V gene (reference sequence). Trimming removed 4 bases from V and 2 bases from J, with 12 bases in between. The CDR3 runs 14 residues. This CDR3 is CASSLTRGTYEQYF. Here the CDR3 DNA reads TGTGCCAGCAGCCTCACCCGGGGGACCTACGAGCAGTACTTC.

J is TRBJ1-2 and V is TRBV12-3 or TRBV12-4; the D gene is possibly TRBD1 (6 bases). V lost 6 bases and J lost 8, with 16 bases in between. The CDR3 totals 13 residues. The CDR3 DNA reads TGTGCCAGCAGCTCCCGGGGGGGCGGGGGCTACACCTTC. Translation: CASSSRGGGGYTF.

V gene TRBV7-8 combines with J gene TRBJ1-2; TRBD1 might be the D (5 bases). Germline V gene sequence: CDR1 SGHVS, CDR2 FQNEAQ. Deletions cut 5 bases from V and 3 bases from J, with 13 bases between. This CDR3 has 14 amino acids. The CDR3 region is CASSQGPRDYGYTF. The CDR3 DNA sequence: TGTGCCAGCAGCCAGGGACCTAGGGACTATGGCTACACCTTC.

This chain joins TRBV4-1 and TRBJ1-3; D ambiguous. There are 16 residues in the CDR3. V was pared by 4 bases and J by 3 bases, with 16 bases between. The germline gives CDR1 MGHRA, CDR2 YSYEKL. The CDR3 protein is CASSPRELLGGNTIYF. The CDR3 nucleotides read TGCGCCAGCAGCCCTCGGGAGTTGCTGGGTGGAAACACCATATATTTT.

The CDR3 loop reads CASREGRGAENEQYF. In DNA, the CDR3 is TGTGCCAGCAGGGAGGGGCGGGGGGCTGAGAACGAGCAGTACTTC. This chain uses TRBV2 with TRBJ2-7, with 8 positions matching TRBD2. J was trimmed by 5 bases and V by 6 bases; bases with no gene match: 12. The germline V gene encodes CDR1 SNHLY and CDR2 FYNNEI. The CDR3 extends over 15 amino acids.

The rearrangement links TRBV5-1 to TRBJ2-3, with D hard to call. V lost 0 bases, J lost 2 bases, and 10 bases lay in between. Germline CDR1 is SGHRS and CDR2 is YFSETQ. CDR3 length equals 15 residues. CDR3 amino acids: CASSLAPSNTDTQYF. The CDR3 DNA reads as TGCGCCAGCAGCTTGGCGCCGTCAAACACAGATACGCAGTATTTT.

V usage is TRBV10-1 and J usage is TRBJ2-7; D is unresolved. V was trimmed by 3 bases and J by 3 bases, leaving 6 bases between them. CDR3 size: 12 residues. CDR1 is WNHNN and CDR2 is SYGVQD in the germline V gene (reference sequence). The CDR3 reads CASSDRDYEQYF. The CDR3 nucleotides read TGCGCCAGCAGTGATAGGGACTACGAGCAGTACTTC.

The chain carries TRBV10-3 and TRBJ1-2; tentatively, D is TRBD1 (6 bases). The CDR3 extends over 16 amino acids. CDR1 is ENHRY and CDR2 is SYGVKD in the germline V gene. Trimming shortened V by 0 bases and J by 5 bases, and 16 bases separated the two germline ends. The DNA for the CDR3 is TGTGCCATCAGTGAGTCGGTGGGACAAACTGGGTATGGCTACACCTTC. This encodes CAISESVGQTGYGYTF.

The chain recombines TRBV3-1 (or the pseudogene TRBV3-2) with TRBJ2-5; D is unresolved. The CDR3 sequence is 13 residues long. The V end lost 5 bases, the J end lost 3 bases, and 10 bases lay between the germline ends. The germline gives CDR1 LGHDT, CDR2 YNNKEL (reference sequence). The CDR3 sequence: CASSTSYKETQYF. CDR3 nucleotide sequence: TGTGCCAGCAGCACGTCCTACAAAGAGACCCAGTACTTC.

V is TRBV7-6 and J is TRBJ1-5; D perhaps matches TRBD1 (5 bases). V was shortened by 5 bases and J by 1 base, with 12 bases between the two germline ends. The CDR3 spans 15 residues. Per germline, CDR1 SGHVS and CDR2 FNYEAQ. CDR3 DNA: TGTGCCAGCAGCAGTGGGGCCGGAAGCAATCAGCCCCAGCATTTT. Its translation: CASSSGAGSNQPQHF. Using reference TRBV7-6 and TRBJ1-5 for the parts outside the CDR3, the full variable domain is GAGVSQSPRYKVTKRGQDVALRCDPISGHVSLYWYRQALGQGPEFLTYFNYEAQQDKSGLPNDRFSAERPEGSISTLTIQRTEQRDSAMYRCASSSGAGSNQPQHFGDGTRLSIL.

This clone showed up just once. The chain links TRBV29-1 to TRBJ1-1; TRBD1 matches 8 bases. The V and J ends lost 6 bases and 5 bases, in that order; junction bases with no gene match: 5. The CDR3 has 12 residues. The germline gives CDR1 SQVTM, CDR2 ANQGSEA. CDR3 nucleotides: TGCAGCGTCGGACAGGGAGGGACTGAAGCTTTCTTT. It is translated as CSVGQGGTEAFF.

The V gene is TRBV5-1, the J gene TRBJ2-1; either TRBD1 or TRBD2 may supply D (5 bases each). The CDR3 is made up of 15 amino acids. V lost 5 bases to trimming and J lost 3 bases, with 15 bases between them. Germline CDR1 reads SGHRS; CDR2 reads YFSETQ. The CDR3 bases are TGCGCCAGCAGACCAGACTCAGGGAGCTACAATGAGCAGTTCTTC. This sequence encodes CASRPDSGSYNEQFF. Complete variable domain (other parts from reference TRBV5-1 and TRBJ2-1): KAGVTQTPRYLIKTRGQQVTLSCSPISGHRSVSWYQQTPGQGLQFLFEYFSETQRNKGNFPGRFSGRQFSNSRSEMNVSTLELGDSALYLCASRPDSGSYNEQFFGPGTRLTVL.

The rearrangement joins TRBV7-2 to TRBJ1-6; unclear D gene. Trimming removed 1 base from V and 6 bases from J, with 10 bases in between. Germline V gene lookup returns CDR1 SGHTA and CDR2 FQGNSA. The CDR3 extends over 15 amino acids. CDR3 loop: CASSLVRGSNSPLHF. In nucleotides, the CDR3 is TGTGCCAGCAGCTTAGTGCGGGGTTCTAATTCACCCCTCCACTTT.

The rearrangement links TRBV19 to TRBJ2-5; TRBD2 is a possible D gene (6 bases). CDR1 and CDR2 from the germline V gene are LNHDA and SQIVND (reference sequence). V lost 5 bases and J 5 bases, leaving 15 bases between the germline ends. The CDR3 consists of 14 residues. CDR3 loop: CASSPGGRGETQYF. The CDR3 DNA is TGTGCCAGTAGTCCGGGCGGACGGGGGGAGACCCAGTACTTC.

This clone was observed a few times. The V gene is TRBV6-2 or TRBV6-3, the J gene TRBJ1-1; a weak D match, TRBD1 (5 bases). The CDR3 contains 13 residues. V was shortened by 6 bases and J by 4 bases, with 12 bases between the two germline ends. The germline gives CDR1 MNHEY, CDR2 SVGEGT. This CDR3 reads CASSENGATEAFF. The DNA for the CDR3 is TGTGCCAGCAGCGAGAACGGGGCCACTGAAGCTTTCTTT.